The T cell receptor (beta chain) under discussion was sequenced for a study of T cell responses to AZD1222 COVID-19 vaccine (dated by TCRdb to the early 2020s). Describing the broader study: TCR sequencing was performed for approximately 240 trial participants, of whom around 210 were given two doses of AZD1222 and some 25 were given two doses of MenACWY control vaccine. Trial participants were enrolled into age subgroups of 18-55, 56-69 and 70-plus years, which contained approximately 150, 30 and 60 TCR-sequenced participants, respectively. Overall study outcomes, separate from this receptor: Because no samples from the day 14 peak response were available, repertoires could be characterized only after the peak T cell response. Spike-specific TCR breadth and depth rose significantly after two AZD1222 doses compared with day 0 and with MenACWY recipients. Conclusions about previously exposed vaccinees are limited because only six or seven AZD1222 recipients were SARS-CoV-2 seropositive at baseline. Participants were mostly white British, with more females than males. The authors suggested clonal diversity may have been underestimated. The vaccine-associated CD4 TCRs covered the entire spike protein, and the dominant responses fell in regions 160-218 and 743-854. In the small 56-69-year group, the increase in depth fell short of significance, most likely because of low power. Reportedly, almost half of the unique spike-specific TCRs recognized epitopes lying outside the regions that are mutated in the B.1.351 and B.1.1.7 variants.

The sample's time point, from its label and the paper: about 28 days (+/-7) after the second vaccine dose. Because spike-specific TCR depth and breadth did not differ between the two schedules, AZD1222 recipients who got a second dose at roughly 4 weeks were pooled with those who got a second dose at roughly 12 weeks. Samples from vaccinated people were obtained from the UK trials COV001 and COV002, which included a single-blind randomized controlled phase 2/3 trial of AZD1222 (ChAdOx1 nCoV-19) in healthy adults. For TCRbeta chain sequencing, PBMC samples from trial participants were taken at day 0 and at day 28 after the second dose. Turning to this clone: Its antigen specificity is not known. No base-level quality is on record; no much larger clone is a single base apart.

The CDR3 regions of human TCRbeta chains were analyzed by immunosequencing. The authors' analysis ran thus. TCRs in the repertoires were compared against a reference library of SARS-CoV-2-specific TCRs that had been generated with the MIRA antigen-specificity platform. Breadth was defined as the fraction of unique TCRs that were SARS-CoV-2-associated. Depth was defined as the fraction of total T cells that were SARS-CoV-2-associated. Each spike-specific TCR was assigned to its reactive spike region and to a CD4 or CD8 class using the MIRA data. Log10-transformed breadth and depth values were compared by one-way ANOVA with Sidak's multiple comparisons tests. As stored in TCRdb, this immuneACCESS dataset retains in-frame rearrangements with V and J assigned. A fraction of the clones does not appear; measured against another copy, unresolved V genes explain less than half of the discrepancy, and the remainder lacks a known reason. V and J calls and clone size follow that table, whereas D and trimming were derived from the DNA. Here the sample has over 140,000 clones; approximately 92% occur a single time. Around 3.3% of the sample comes from the top ten.

Germline trimming amounts to 0 bases on V and 5 bases on J, with 16 as the count of junction bases outside the gene matches. The germline V gene yields SGHVS for CDR1 and FQNEAQ for CDR2. Including the terminal cysteine and phenylalanine, the CDR3 comprises 19 residues. The sequence is cut down to CDR3 DNA, 57 bases in frame from base 1. The specimen comprised peripheral blood, sampled 28 days after the second AZD1222 dose. The chain joins TRBV7-8 to TRBJ2-3; the junction holds 8 bases that match TRBD1. This sequence was found in an adult who received the AZD1222 COVID-19 vaccine. The CDR3 has the sequence CASSLAAISPTGERDTQYF. The base sequence is TGTGCCAGCAGCTTAGCGGCCATCTCCCCGACAGGGGAGAGAGATACGCAGTATTTT. The variable domain in full, with residues beyond the CDR3 obtained from the reference TRBV7-8 and TRBJ2-3 genes, is GAGVSQSPRYKVAKRGQDVALRCDPISGHVSLFWYQQALGQGPEFLTYFQNEAQLDKSGLPSDRFFAERPEGSVSTLKIQRTQQEDSAVYLCASSLAAISPTGERDTQYFGPGTRLTVL.